This T cell receptor beta chain emerged from a study of shared clonotypes between healthy human individuals. Study-level findings and limits: Memory subsets had estimated richness that was generally smaller than that of naive subsets. An effect of sequencing depth on clonotype sharing among donors was expected. Only blood was sampled; tissue repertoires likely differ.

Produced via immunoSEQ multiplex PCR; TCRdb's table is partial and in-frame only. Of about 2.5 million clones detected, 85% to 95% appear once; the ten largest clones hold 0.37%. On this clone: Its antigen is undetermined.

J lost 7 bases, V lost 3 bases, and 17 bases had no gene match. Germline V gene lookup returns CDR1 LNHDA and CDR2 SQIVND (reference sequence). The CDR3 totals 18 residues. The authors divided CD4+ cells into CD45RA+ naive and CD45RA-negative memory subsets. The source is a man between 18 and 35 years old in good health. Some clones in this sample may be carry-over from other donors' samples. Sequenced input: naive CD4+ T cells from PBMCs. As for subset: CD45RA+ positively selected. The chain joins TRBV19 to TRBJ2-1, with 8 bases fitting TRBD2. DNA for the CDR3: TGTGCCAGTAGTATCGGTCTAGCGGGTATAGGTAGTTGGAATGAGCAGTTCTTC. Amino acids: CASSIGLAGIGSWNEQFF. Combining the CDR3 with reference TRBV19 and TRBJ2-1 gives the whole variable domain DGGITQSPKYLFRKEGQNVTLSCEQNLNHDAMYWYRQDPGQGLRLIYYSQIVNDFQKGDIAEGYSVSREKKESFPLTVTSAQKNPTAFYLCASSIGLAGIGSWNEQFFGPGTRLTVL.